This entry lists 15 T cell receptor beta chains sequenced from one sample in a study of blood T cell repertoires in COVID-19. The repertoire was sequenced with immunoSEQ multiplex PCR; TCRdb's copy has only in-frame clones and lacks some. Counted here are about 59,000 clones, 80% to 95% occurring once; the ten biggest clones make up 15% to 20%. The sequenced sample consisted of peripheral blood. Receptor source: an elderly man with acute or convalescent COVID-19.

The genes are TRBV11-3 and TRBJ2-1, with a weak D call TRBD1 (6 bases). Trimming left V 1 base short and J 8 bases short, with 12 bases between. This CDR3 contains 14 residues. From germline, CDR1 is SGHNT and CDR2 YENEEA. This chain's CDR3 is CASSLGQQGYEQFF. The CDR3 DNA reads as TGTGCCAGCAGCTTAGGTCAACAGGGCTATGAGCAGTTCTTC.

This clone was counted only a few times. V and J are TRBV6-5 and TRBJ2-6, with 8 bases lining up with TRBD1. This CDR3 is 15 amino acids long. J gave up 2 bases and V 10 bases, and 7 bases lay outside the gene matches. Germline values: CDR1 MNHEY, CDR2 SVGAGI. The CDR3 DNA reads TGTGCCACCCGACAGGGGAAGGCTGGGGCCAACGTCCTGACTTTC. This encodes CATRQGKAGANVLTF.

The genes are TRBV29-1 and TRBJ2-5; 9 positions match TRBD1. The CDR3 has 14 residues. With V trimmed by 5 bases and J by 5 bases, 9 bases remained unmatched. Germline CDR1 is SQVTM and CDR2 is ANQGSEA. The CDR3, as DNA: TGCAGCGTTCCCGCCGGGACAGGGAGGGAGACCCAGTACTTC. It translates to CSVPAGTGRETQYF.

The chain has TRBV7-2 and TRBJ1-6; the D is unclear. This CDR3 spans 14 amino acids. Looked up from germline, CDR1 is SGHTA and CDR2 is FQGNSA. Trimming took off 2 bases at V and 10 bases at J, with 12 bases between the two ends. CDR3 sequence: CASSLRRQRSPLHF. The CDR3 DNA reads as TGTGCCAGCAGCTTAAGAAGGCAGAGGTCACCCCTCCACTTT.

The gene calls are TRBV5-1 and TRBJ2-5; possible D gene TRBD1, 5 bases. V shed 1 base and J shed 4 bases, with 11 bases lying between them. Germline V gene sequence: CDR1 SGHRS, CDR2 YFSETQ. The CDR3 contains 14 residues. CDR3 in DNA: TGCGCCAGCAGCTTGTCCAGGGTACGAGAGACCCAGTACTTC. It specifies CASSLSRVRETQYF.

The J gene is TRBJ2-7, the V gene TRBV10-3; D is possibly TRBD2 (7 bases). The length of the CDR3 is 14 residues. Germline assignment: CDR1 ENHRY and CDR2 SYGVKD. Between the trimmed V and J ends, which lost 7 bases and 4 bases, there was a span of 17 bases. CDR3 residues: CAINRGGGDYEQYF. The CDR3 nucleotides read TGTGCCATCAACCGAGGGGGGGGAGATTACGAGCAGTACTTC.

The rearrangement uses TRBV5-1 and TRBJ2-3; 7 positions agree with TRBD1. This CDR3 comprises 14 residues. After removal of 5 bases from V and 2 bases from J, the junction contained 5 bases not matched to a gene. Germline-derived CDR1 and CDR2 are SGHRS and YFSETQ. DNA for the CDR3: TGCGCCAGCAGTCGGGACAGAACCACAGATACGCAGTATTTT. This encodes CASSRDRTTDTQYF.

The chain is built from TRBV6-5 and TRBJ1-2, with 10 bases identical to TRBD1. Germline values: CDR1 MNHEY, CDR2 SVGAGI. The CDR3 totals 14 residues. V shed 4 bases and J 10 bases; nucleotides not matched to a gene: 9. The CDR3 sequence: CASSLRTGGGSYTF. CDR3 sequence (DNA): TGTGCCAGCAGTTTGCGGACAGGGGGAGGATCCTACACCTTC.

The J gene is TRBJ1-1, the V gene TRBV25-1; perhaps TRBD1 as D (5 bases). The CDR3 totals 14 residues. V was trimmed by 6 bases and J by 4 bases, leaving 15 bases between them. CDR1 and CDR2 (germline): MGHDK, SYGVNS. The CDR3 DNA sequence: TGTGCCAGCAGCGCTCAGGGTAGGGGCACTGAAGCTTTCTTT. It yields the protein CASSAQGRGTEAFF.

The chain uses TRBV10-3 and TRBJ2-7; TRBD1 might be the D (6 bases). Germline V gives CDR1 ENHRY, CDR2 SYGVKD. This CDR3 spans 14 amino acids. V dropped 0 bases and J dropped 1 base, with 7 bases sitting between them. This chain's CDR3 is CAISESGQSYEQYF. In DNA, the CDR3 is TGTGCCATCAGTGAGTCGGGACAATCCTACGAGCAGTACTTC.

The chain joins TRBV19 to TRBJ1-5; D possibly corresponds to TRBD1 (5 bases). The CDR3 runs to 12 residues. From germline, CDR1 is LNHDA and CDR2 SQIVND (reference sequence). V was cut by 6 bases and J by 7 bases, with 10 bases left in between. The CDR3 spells CASRQGQQPQHF. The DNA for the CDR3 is TGTGCCAGTAGACAAGGACAACAGCCCCAGCATTTT.

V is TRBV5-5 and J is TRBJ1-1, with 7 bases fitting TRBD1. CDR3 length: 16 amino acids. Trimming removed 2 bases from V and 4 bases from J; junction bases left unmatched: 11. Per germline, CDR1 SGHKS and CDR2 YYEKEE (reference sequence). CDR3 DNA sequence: TGTGCCAGCAGCTTACTCGCAGGGGGTGGTAGCACTGAAGCTTTCTTT. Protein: CASSLLAGGGSTEAFF.

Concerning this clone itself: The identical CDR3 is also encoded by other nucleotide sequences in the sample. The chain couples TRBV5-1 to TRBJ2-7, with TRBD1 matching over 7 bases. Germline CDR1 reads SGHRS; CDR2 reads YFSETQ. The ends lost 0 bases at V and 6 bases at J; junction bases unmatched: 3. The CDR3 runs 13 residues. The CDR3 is CASSLGQGSEQYF. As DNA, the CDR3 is TGCGCCAGCAGCTTGGGACAGGGATCCGAGCAGTACTTC.

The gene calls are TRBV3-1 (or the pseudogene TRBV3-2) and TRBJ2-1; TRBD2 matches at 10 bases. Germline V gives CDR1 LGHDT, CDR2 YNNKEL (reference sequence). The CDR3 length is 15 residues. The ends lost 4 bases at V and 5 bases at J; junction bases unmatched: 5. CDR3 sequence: CASSRGLAENNEQFF. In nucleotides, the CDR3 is TGTGCCAGCAGCCGAGGACTAGCGGAGAACAATGAGCAGTTCTTC.

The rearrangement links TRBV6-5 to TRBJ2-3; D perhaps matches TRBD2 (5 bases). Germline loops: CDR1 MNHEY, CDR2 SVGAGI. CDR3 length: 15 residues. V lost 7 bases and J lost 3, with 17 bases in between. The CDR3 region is CASKLTADPTDTQYF. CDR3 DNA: TGTGCCAGCAAATTAACAGCGGACCCTACAGATACGCAGTATTTT.